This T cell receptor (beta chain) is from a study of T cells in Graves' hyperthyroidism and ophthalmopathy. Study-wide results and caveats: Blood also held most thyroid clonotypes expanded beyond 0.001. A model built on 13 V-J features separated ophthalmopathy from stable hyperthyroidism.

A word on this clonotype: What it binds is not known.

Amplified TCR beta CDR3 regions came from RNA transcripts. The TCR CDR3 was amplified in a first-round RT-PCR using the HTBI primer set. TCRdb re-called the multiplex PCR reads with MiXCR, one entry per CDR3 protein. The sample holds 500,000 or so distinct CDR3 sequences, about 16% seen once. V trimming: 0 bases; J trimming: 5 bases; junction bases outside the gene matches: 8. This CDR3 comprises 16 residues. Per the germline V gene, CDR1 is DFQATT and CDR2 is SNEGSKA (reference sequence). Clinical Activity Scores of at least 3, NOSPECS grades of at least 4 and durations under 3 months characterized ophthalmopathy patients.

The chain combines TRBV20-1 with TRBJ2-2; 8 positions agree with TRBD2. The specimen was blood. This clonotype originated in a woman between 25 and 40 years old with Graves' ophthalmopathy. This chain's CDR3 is CSARDEAGVLTGELFF. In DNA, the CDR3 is TGCAGTGCTAGAGATGAAGCGGGAGTATTAACCGGGGAGCTGTTTTTT.